This TCR beta chain was sequenced in a study of T cell repertoires in cytomegalovirus infection. TCRdb analysed the reads with MiXCR anew, one entry per CDR3 protein. This sample yields about 310,000 distinct CDR3 sequences, of which around 25% are seen a single time; 13% belongs to the top ten. V shed 5 bases and J shed 2 bases, with 12 bases lying between them. CDR3 size: 14 residues. Looked up from germline, CDR1 is SGHVS and CDR2 is FQNEAQ. A word on this clonotype: The antigen is not known. A much larger clonotype is one base distant, so this may be a read error.

The chain combines TRBV7-8 with TRBJ1-1; D is unclear. The sequence came from a human donor in good health (CMV status not recorded). Some clones in this sample may be carry-over from other donors' samples. Source: cultured PBMCs, taken from culture after CMV antigen stimulation. CDR3 sequence reads: CASSPVRLNTEAFF. The CDR3, as DNA: TGTGCCAGCAGCCCGGTCCGATTAAACACTGAAGCTTTCTTT.